These T cell receptor beta chains were read from a single sample in a study of cytomegalovirus exposure and HLA in healthy donors. Sequenced by immunoSEQ multiplex PCR; TCRdb stores in-frame clones only, minus some. Of a few hundred thousand clones in the sample, about 83% were seen once. What was sequenced was PBMCs. These TCRs come from a man aged 40-49 years in good health and CMV-seronegative. Both conserved end residues are part of each CDR3. The D gene is left open where the match is weak. Some rows mark clone size as missing; the rest say once, few, many or name a class of expanded clone.

J	D	V	size	CDR3	DNA
TRBJ2-7	-	TRBV4-1	few	CASSQEATVREQYF	TGCGCCAGCAGCCAAGAGGCCACAGTACGGGAGCAGTACTTC
TRBJ2-7	-	TRBV19	-	CASSSQGADSYEQYF	TGTGCCAGTAGTTCGCAAGGGGCGGACAGCTACGAGCAGTACTTC
TRBJ2-1	-	TRBV7-2	-	CASSLEGAGLLLDEQFF	TGTGCCAGCAGCTTAGAAGGGGCAGGCCTACTTCTGGATGAGCAGTTCTTC
TRBJ2-7	TRBD1	TRBV4-1	-	CASSHLGQAYEQYF	TGCGCCAGCAGCCATTTGGGACAGGCCTACGAGCAGTACTTC
TRBJ2-7	TRBD1	TRBV7-6	-	CASSLMGQGISEQYF	TGTGCCAGCAGCCTAATGGGACAGGGTATATCCGAGCAGTACTTC
TRBJ2-1	-	TRBV19	-	CASSIGSGRGISYNEQFF	TGTGCCAGTAGTATTGGGAGCGGGCGGGGTATCTCCTACAATGAGCAGTTCTTC
TRBJ1-1	-	TRBV9	-	CASSVDRVTEAFF	TGTGCCAGCAGCGTAGACCGGGTCACTGAAGCTTTCTTT
TRBJ2-7	-	TRBV21-1	-	CASSNCLGGTPTPDEQYF	TGTGCCAGCAGCAACTGTTTAGGAGGGACCCCCACTCCCGACGAGCAGTACTTC
TRBJ1-3	-	TRBV5-1	-	CASSPSWSSGNTIYF	TGCGCCAGCAGCCCCTCGTGGAGCTCTGGAAACACCATATATTTT
TRBJ1-5	-	TRBV7-8	-	CASSSATFGNQPQHF	TGTGCCAGCAGCTCAGCGACCTTCGGGAATCAGCCCCAGCATTTT
TRBJ2-5	-	TRBV6-5	few	CASSRRGQETQYF	TGTGCCAGCAGCCGTCGAGGGCAAGAGACCCAGTACTTC
TRBJ1-2	TRBD1	TRBV6-1	-	CASSLQGAQGGYTF	TGTGCCAGCAGCTTACAGGGGGCGCAAGGTGGCTACACCTTC
TRBJ2-3	-	TRBV2	once	CASSSNGMVTDTQYF	TGTGCCAGCAGTTCGAACGGGATGGTCACAGATACGCAGTATTTT